This is a list of T cell receptor beta chains from one sample in a study of regulatory T cells in long-lasting Graves disease. TCRdb called the multiplex PCR reads again in MiXCR, with one record for every CDR3 protein. The sample includes under 400,000 distinct CDR3 sequences, 16% seen only once; the top ten take roughly 27%. This same sample was also part of a study on T cells in Graves' hyperthyroidism and ophthalmopathy.

Sequenced material: peripheral blood mononuclear cells (PBMCs), taken at new diagnosis, from a patient treated with antithyroid drugs. These receptors were taken from a man in his forties or fifties with Graves disease. CDR3s leave out the opening cysteine and the closing phenylalanine or tryptophan.

V gene: TRBV9; CDR3 length: 15; CDR3 protein: ASSVRSGPMGDNEQF
V gene: TRBV7-9; CDR3 length: 10; CDR3 protein: ASSLIRETQY
V gene: TRBV28; CDR3 length: 11; CDR3 protein: VTSEALSYEQY
V gene: TRBV27; CDR3 length: 16; CDR3 protein: ASSTPRGTGGRAGELF
V gene: TRBV5-6; CDR3 length: 12; CDR3 protein: ASSLRVGRQPQH
V gene: TRBV30; CDR3 length: 13; CDR3 protein: AWTLSGGWGEKLF
V gene: TRBV12-3/TRBV12-4; CDR3 length: 14; CDR3 protein: ASSYRDRGSRYGYT
V gene: TRBV2; CDR3 length: 9; CDR3 protein: VSAYQETQY
V gene: TRBV20-1; CDR3 length: 12; CDR3 protein: SADRGRSTGELF
V gene: TRBV12-3/TRBV12-4; CDR3 length: 11; CDR3 protein: ASSPGESGELF
V gene: TRBV10-3; CDR3 length: 13; CDR3 protein: AISESERSINGYT
V gene: TRBV5-8; CDR3 length: 12; CDR3 protein: ASLAGGYTDTQY
V gene: TRBV2; CDR3 length: 13; CDR3 protein: ASSEPGLAKNTQY
V gene: TRBV20-1; CDR3 length: 14; CDR3 protein: SAGTRTGGSDRIQY
V gene: TRBV2; CDR3 length: 14; CDR3 protein: ASSVLRGGDTGELF
V gene: TRBV6-1; CDR3 length: 14; CDR3 protein: ASSPGPISSSYEQY
V gene: TRBV18; CDR3 length: 13; CDR3 protein: ASSLLALGTDTQY
V gene: TRBV5-5; CDR3 length: 14; CDR3 protein: ASSLGAGGQTYEQY
V gene: TRBV9; CDR3 length: 10; CDR3 protein: ASSSLDSPLH
V gene: TRBV20-1; CDR3 length: 9; CDR3 protein: SPIMNTEAF
V gene: TRBV7-3; CDR3 length: 13; CDR3 protein: ASSLFTGGHNEQF
V gene: TRBV6-2/TRBV6-3; CDR3 length: 13; CDR3 protein: ASSSLATTGETQY
V gene: TRBV28; CDR3 length: 13; CDR3 protein: ASSPAQDLNEKLF
V gene: TRBV7-9; CDR3 length: 11; CDR3 protein: ASRASEEETQY
V gene: TRBV7-2; CDR3 length: 12; CDR3 protein: ASSFVGEKNIQY
V gene: TRBV29-1; CDR3 length: 14; CDR3 protein: SVPGQIGRVYNEQF
V gene: TRBV13; CDR3 length: 14; CDR3 protein: ASSWTGSPHSYEQY
V gene: TRBV28; CDR3 length: 11; CDR3 protein: ASSLRQPNEQF
V gene: TRBV5-4; CDR3 length: 12; CDR3 protein: ASSFGLGFYGYT
V gene: TRBV28; CDR3 length: 11; CDR3 protein: ATLGGGTYEQY
V gene: TRBV12-3/TRBV12-4; CDR3 length: 13; CDR3 protein: ASSLWRGDSSEQY
V gene: TRBV19; CDR3 length: 14; CDR3 protein: ASRTGMPYTNTEAF
V gene: TRBV4-2; CDR3 length: 16; CDR3 protein: ASSRRRPGSGGADTQY
V gene: TRBV3-1; CDR3 length: 11; CDR3 protein: ASSQAGQGGYT
V gene: TRBV7-8; CDR3 length: 14; CDR3 protein: ASSVKDRGSGNTIY
V gene: TRBV12-3/TRBV12-4; CDR3 length: 12; CDR3 protein: ASSFGGRQEAQY
V gene: TRBV28; CDR3 length: 14; CDR3 protein: ASSSAGTGGGEKLF
V gene: TRBV18; CDR3 length: 11; CDR3 protein: ASSPQGIDTQY
V gene: TRBV6-1; CDR3 length: 10; CDR3 protein: ASSDRVQPQH
V gene: TRBV28; CDR3 length: 12; CDR3 protein: ASSLWAAGNTIY
V gene: TRBV20-1; CDR3 length: 12; CDR3 protein: SAERGVSYNEQF
V gene: TRBV7-3; CDR3 length: 11; CDR3 protein: ASSISDSHEQY
V gene: TRBV30; CDR3 length: 9; CDR3 protein: AWGGNYGYT
V gene: TRBV12-3/TRBV12-4; CDR3 length: 11; CDR3 protein: ASRTTVSYEQY
V gene: TRBV30; CDR3 length: 12; CDR3 protein: AWMETSGQETQY
V gene: TRBV4-2; CDR3 length: 15; CDR3 protein: ASSLGQISGGAYEQF
V gene: TRBV12-3/TRBV12-4; CDR3 length: 10; CDR3 protein: ASSLRYNEQY
V gene: TRBV7-2; CDR3 length: 13; CDR3 protein: ASSFAGQGGYEQY
V gene: TRBV25-1; CDR3 length: 9; CDR3 protein: ASARNTEAF
V gene: TRBV13; CDR3 length: 8; CDR3 protein: ASTGDTQY